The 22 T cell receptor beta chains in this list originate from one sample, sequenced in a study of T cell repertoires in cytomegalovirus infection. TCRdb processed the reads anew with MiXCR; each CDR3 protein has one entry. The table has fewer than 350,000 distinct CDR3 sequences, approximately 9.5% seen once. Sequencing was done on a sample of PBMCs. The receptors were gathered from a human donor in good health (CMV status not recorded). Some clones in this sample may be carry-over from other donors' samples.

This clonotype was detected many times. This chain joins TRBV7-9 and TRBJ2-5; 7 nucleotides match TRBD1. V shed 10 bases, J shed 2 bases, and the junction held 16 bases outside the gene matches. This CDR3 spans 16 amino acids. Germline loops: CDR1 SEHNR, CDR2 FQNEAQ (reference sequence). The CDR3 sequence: CATNPLDRALQETQYF. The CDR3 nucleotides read TGTGCCACCAACCCTCTCGACAGGGCATTGCAAGAGACCCAGTACTTC.

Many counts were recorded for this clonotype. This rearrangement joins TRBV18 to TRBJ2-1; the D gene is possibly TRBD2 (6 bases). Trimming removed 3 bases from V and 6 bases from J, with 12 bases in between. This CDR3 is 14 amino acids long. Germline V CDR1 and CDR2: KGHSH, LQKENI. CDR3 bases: TGTGCCAGCTCACCGCCTTGGGACTCCAATGAGCAGTTCTTC. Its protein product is CASSPPWDSNEQFF.

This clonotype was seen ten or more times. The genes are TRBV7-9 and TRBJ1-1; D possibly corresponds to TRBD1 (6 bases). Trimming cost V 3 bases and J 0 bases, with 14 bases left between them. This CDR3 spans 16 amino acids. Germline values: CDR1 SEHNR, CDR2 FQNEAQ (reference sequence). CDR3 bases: TGTGCCAGCAGCTTGGTAGTGCGACAGGTGAACACTGAAGCTTTCTTT. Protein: CASSLVVRQVNTEAFF.

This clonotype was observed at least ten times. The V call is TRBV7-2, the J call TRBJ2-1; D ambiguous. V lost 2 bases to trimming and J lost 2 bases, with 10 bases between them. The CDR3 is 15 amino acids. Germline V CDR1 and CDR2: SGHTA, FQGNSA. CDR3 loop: CASSLSLDPYNEQFF. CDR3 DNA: TGTGCCAGCAGCTTAAGTCTAGACCCCTACAATGAGCAGTTCTTC.

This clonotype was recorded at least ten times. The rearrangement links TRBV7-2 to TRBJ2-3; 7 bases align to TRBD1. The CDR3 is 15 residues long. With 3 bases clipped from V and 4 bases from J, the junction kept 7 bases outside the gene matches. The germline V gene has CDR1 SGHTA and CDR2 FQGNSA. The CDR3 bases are TGTGCCAGCAGCTTGAGGGGGCGTGGGTCAGATACGCAGTATTTT. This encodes CASSLRGRGSDTQYF.

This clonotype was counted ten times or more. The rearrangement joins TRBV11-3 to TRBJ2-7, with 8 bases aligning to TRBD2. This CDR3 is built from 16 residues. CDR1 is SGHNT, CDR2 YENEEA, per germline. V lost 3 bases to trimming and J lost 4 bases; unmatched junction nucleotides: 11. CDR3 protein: CASSFGPSGHGYEQYF. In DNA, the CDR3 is TGTGCCAGCAGCTTCGGACCTAGCGGGCACGGATACGAGCAGTACTTC.

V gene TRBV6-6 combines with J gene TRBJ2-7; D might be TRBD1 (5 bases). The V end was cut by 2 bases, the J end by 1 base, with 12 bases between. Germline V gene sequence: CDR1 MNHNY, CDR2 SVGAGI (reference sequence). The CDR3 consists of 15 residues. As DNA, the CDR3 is TGTGCCAGCAGTTACGCTATTGACAGATCCTACGAGCAGTACTTC. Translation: CASSYAIDRSYEQYF.

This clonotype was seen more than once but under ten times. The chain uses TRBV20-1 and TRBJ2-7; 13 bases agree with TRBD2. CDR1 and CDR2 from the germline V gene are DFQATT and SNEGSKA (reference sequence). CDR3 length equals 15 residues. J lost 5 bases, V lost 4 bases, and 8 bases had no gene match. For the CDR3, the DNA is TGCAGTGCTACCCGGACTAGCGGGAGCATCGACGAGCAGTACTTC. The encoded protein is CSATRTSGSIDEQYF.

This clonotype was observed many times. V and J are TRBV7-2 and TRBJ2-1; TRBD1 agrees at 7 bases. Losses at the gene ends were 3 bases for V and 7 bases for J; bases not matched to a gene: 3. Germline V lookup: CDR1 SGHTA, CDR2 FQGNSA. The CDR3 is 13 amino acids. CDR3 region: CASSFTGANEQFF. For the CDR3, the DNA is TGTGCCAGCAGCTTTACAGGGGCGAATGAGCAGTTCTTC.

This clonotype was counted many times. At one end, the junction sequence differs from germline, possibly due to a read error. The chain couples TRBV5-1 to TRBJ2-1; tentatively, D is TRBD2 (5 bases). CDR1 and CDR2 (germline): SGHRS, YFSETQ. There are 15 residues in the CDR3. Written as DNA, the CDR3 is TGCGCCAGCAGCCAGCGGATGCCCTCCGACAATGAGCAGTTCTTC. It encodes CASSQRMPSDNEQFF.

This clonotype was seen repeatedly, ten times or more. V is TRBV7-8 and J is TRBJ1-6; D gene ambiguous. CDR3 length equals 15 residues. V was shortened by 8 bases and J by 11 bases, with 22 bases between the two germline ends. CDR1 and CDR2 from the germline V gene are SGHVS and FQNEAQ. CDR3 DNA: TGTGCCAGCGCCCAAGCCCGGCCCGAGGCTGCACCCCTCCACTTT. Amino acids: CASAQARPEAAPLHF.

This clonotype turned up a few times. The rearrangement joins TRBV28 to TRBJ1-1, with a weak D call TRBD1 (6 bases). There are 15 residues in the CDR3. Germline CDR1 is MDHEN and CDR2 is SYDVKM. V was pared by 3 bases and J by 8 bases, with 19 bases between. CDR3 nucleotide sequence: TGTGCCAGCAGTTTGGCCCACAGGGTACGGCCAGAAGCTTTCTTT. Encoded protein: CASSLAHRVRPEAFF.

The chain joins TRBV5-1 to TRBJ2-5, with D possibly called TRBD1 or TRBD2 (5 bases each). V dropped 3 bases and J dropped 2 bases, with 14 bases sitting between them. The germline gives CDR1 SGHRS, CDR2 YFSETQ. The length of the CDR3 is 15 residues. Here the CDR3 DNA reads TGCGCCAGCAGCTCTCGAGGGGCGCGGCAAGAGACCCAGTACTTC. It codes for CASSSRGARQETQYF.

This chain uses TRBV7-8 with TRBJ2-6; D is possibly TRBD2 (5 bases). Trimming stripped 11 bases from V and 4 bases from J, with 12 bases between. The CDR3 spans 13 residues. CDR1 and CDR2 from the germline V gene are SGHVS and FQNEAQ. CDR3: CALGGPGANVLTF. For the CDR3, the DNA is TGTGCCTTAGGAGGTCCCGGGGCCAACGTCCTGACTTTC.

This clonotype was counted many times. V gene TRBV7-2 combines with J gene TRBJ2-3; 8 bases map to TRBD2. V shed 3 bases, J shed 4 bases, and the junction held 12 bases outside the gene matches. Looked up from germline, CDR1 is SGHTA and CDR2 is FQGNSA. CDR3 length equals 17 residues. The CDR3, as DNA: TGTGCCAGCAGCTTGGGACCGGGGGGGGCCAGCCCAGATACGCAGTATTTT. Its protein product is CASSLGPGGASPDTQYF.

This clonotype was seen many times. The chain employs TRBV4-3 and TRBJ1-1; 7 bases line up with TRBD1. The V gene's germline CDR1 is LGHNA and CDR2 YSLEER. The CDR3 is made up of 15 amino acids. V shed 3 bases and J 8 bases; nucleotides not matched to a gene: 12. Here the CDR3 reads CASSQTHRDRAEAFF. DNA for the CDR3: TGCGCCAGCAGCCAGACCCACCGGGACAGAGCCGAAGCTTTCTTT.

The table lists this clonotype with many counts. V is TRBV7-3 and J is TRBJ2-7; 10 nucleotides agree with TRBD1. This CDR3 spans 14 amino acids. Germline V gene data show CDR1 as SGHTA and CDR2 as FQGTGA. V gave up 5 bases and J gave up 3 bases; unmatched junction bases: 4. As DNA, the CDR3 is TGTGCCAGCAGCCCCTGGACAGGGGGCTACGAGCAGTACTTC. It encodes CASSPWTGGYEQYF.

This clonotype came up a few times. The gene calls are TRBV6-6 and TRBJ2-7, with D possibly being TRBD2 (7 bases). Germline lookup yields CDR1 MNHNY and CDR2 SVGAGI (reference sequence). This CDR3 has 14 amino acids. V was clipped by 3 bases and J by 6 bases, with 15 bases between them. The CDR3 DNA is TGTGCCAGCAGTTATTTTGGGGGGGGCATCGAGCAGTACTTC. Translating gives CASSYFGGGIEQYF.

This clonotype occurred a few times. CDR3 residues: CASSFYGQDDSYTF. CDR3 DNA sequence: TGTGCCAGCAGTTTTTACGGTCAGGACGATTCCTACACCTTC. The V call is TRBV12-3 or TRBV12-4, the J call TRBJ1-2; D ambiguous. Trimming took off 3 bases at V and 10 bases at J, with 18 bases between the two ends. The CDR3 is made up of 14 amino acids.

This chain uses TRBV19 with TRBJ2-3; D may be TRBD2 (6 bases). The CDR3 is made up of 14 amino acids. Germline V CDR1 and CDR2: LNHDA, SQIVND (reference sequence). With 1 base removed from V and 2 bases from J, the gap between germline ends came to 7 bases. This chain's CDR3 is CASSIGGITDTQYF. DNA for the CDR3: TGTGCCAGTAGTATAGGCGGGATCACAGATACGCAGTATTTT.

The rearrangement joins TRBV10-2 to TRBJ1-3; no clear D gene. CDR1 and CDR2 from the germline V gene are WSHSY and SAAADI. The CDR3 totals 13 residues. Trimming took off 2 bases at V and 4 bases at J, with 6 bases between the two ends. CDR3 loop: CASSEGRGNTIYF. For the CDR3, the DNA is TGCGCCAGCAGTGAGGGGCGCGGAAACACCATATATTTT.

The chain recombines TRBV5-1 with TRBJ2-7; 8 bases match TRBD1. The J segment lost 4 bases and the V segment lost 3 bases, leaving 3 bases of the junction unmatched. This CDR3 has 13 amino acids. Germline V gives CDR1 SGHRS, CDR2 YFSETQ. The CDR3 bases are TGCGCCAGCAGCTCCCGGGACAGGTACGAGCAGTACTTC. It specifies CASSSRDRYEQYF. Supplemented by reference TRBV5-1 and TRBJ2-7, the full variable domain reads KAGVTQTPRYLIKTRGQQVTLSCSPISGHRSVSWYQQTPGQGLQFLFEYFSETQRNKGNFPGRFSGRQFSNSRSEMNVSTLELGDSALYLCASSSRDRYEQYFGPGTRLTVT.